Listed here are 5 T cell receptor beta chains from one sample, sequenced in a study of beta chain features in type 1 diabetes. The study, taken as a whole, reports: TCRB CDR3s were moderately but significantly shorter in Type 1 diabetes patients in all four CD4+ subsets.

These TCRs' antigens remain unknown. The investigators reverse transcribed all of the isolated RNA, so they sequenced expressed TCRB transcripts. Some clones are missing from TCRdb's copy, which holds only in-frame ones; the method was immunoSEQ multiplex PCR. The data show hundreds of thousands of clones, with roughly 13% seen just once and just under 0.04% held by the top ten. What was sequenced was naive CD4+ T cells from blood. All receptors derive from a man between 18 and 29 years old with type 1 diabetes.

The rearrangement links TRBV5-6 to TRBJ1-1; D perhaps matches TRBD1 (6 bases). Trimming shortened V by 5 bases and J by 5 bases, and 19 bases separated the two germline ends. The CDR3 is made up of 15 amino acids. Germline V CDR1 and CDR2: SGHDT, YYEEEE. The DNA of the CDR3 is TGTGCCAGCAGACCCCGAGGGGGGGGCTGGACTGAAGCTTTCTTT. Its translation: CASRPRGGGWTEAFF.

This clone occurred a few times. This chain links TRBV6-5 with TRBJ2-7; 7 positions agree with TRBD1. CDR1 is MNHEY and CDR2 is SVGAGI in the germline V gene. This CDR3 has 11 residues. The ends lost 8 bases at V and 4 bases at J; junction bases unmatched: 2. The CDR3 here is CASGQAYEQYF. The CDR3 DNA reads as TGTGCCAGCGGACAGGCGTACGAGCAGTACTTC.

The J gene is TRBJ2-5, the V gene TRBV30, with D perhaps TRBD2 (6 bases). The CDR3 has 17 residues. Per germline, CDR1 GTSNPN and CDR2 SVGIG (reference sequence). V lost 0 bases, J lost 4 bases, and 21 bases lay in between. CDR3 coding DNA: TGTGCCTGGAGTGTACCCCGACGGCGGGGTGGACGAGAGACCCAGTACTTC. Translated: CAWSVPRRRGGRETQYF.

This chain uses TRBV13 with TRBJ2-7; no definite D call. V was pared by 8 bases and J by 1 base, with 15 bases between. CDR1 and CDR2 from the germline V gene are PRHDT and FYEKMQ (reference sequence). The CDR3 runs to 14 residues. CDR3 coding DNA: TGTGCCAGCGGACCTATGTTGGGTTCCTACGAGCAGTACTTC. Its protein product is CASGPMLGSYEQYF.

This CDR3 is CASFGTGGSDEQYF. The DNA of the CDR3 is TGTGCCAGCTTTGGGACAGGGGGCTCGGACGAGCAGTACTTC. The V and J genes are TRBV2 and TRBJ2-7; 12 nucleotides line up with TRBD1. V lost 8 bases, J lost 5 bases, and 7 bases stayed unmatched. CDR1 is SNHLY and CDR2 is FYNNEI in the germline V gene. The CDR3 covers 14 residues. The full variable domain, in which reference TRBV2 and TRBJ2-7 provide the parts outside the CDR3, is EPEVTQTPSHQVTQMGQEVILRCVPISNHLYFYWYRQILGQKVEFLVSFYNNEISEKSEIFDDQFSVERPDGSNFTLKIRSTKLEDSAMYFCASFGTGGSDEQYFGPGTRLTVT.